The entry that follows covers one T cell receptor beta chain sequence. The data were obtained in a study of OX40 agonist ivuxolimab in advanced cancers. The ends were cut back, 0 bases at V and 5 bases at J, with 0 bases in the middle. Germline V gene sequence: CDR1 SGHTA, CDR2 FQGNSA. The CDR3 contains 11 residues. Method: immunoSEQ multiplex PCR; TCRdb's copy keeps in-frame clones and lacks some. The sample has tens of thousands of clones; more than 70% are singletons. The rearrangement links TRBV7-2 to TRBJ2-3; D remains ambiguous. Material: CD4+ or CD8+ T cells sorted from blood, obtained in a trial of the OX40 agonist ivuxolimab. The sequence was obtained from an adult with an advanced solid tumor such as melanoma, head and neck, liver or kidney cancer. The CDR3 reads CASSLADTQYF. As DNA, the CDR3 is TGTGCCAGCAGCTTAGCAGATACGCAGTATTTT.